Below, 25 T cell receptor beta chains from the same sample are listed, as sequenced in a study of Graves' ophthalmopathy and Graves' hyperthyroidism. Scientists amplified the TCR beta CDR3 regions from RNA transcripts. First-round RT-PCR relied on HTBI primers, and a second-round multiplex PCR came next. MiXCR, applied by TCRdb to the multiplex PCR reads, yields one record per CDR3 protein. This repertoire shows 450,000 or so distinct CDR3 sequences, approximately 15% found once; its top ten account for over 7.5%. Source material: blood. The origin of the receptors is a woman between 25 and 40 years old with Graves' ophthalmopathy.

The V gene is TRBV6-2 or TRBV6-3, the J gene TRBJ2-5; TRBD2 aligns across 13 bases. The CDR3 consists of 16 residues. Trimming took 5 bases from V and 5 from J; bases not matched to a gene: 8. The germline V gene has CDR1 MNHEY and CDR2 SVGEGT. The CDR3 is CASSKGTSGMGETQYF. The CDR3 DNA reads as TGTGCCAGCAGTAAAGGGACTAGCGGGATGGGGGAGACCCAGTACTTC.

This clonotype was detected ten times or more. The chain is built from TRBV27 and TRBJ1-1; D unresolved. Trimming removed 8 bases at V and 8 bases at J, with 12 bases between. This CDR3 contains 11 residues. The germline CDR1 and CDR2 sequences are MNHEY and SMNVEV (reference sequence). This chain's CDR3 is CASLMGREAFF. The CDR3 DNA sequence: TGTGCCAGCCTTATGGGGAGGGAAGCTTTCTTT.

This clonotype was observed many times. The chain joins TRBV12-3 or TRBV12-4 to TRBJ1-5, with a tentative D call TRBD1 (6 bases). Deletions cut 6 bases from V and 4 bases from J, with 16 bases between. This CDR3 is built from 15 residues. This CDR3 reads CASSPTGTLNQPQHF. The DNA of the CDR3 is TGTGCCAGCAGCCCCACCGGGACACTTAATCAGCCCCAGCATTTT.

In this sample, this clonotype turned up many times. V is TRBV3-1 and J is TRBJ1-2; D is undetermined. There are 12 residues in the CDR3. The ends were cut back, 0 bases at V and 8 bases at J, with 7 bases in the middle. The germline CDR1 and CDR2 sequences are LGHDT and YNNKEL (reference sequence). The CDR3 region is CASSQDRTGYTF. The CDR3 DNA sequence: TGTGCCAGCAGCCAAGATAGGACCGGCTACACCTTC.

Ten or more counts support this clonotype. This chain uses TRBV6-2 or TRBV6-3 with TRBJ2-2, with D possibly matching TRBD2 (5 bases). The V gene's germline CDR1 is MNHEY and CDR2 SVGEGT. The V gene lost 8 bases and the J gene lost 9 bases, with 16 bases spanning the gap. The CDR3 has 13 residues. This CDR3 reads CASVGAISWELFF. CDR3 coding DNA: TGTGCCAGCGTGGGAGCTATTTCATGGGAGCTGTTTTTT.

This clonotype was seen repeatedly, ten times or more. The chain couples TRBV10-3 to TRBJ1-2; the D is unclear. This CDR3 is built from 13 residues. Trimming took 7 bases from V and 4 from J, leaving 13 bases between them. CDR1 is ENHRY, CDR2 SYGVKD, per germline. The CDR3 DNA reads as TGTGCCATCACTGAAGAGGACTTCTATGGCTACACCTTC. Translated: CAITEEDFYGYTF.

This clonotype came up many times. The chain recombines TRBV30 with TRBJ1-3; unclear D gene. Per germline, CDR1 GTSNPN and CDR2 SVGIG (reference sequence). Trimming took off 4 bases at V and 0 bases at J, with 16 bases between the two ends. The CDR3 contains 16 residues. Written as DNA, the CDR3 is TGTGCCTGGATACCCACAAAAGCCAGCTCTGGAAACACCATATATTTT. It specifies CAWIPTKASSGNTIYF.

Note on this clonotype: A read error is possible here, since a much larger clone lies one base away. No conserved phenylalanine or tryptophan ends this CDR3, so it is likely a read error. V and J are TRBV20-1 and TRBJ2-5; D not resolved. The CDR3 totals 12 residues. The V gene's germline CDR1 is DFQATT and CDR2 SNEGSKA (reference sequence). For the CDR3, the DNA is TGCAGCGCTCCTCCCCAGTGGGGGACCCAGTACCTC. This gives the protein CSAPPQWGTQYL.

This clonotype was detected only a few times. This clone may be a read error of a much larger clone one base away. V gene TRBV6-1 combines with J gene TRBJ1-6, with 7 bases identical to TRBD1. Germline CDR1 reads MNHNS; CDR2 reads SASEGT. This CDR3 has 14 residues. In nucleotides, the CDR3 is TGTGCCAGCAGTGATACAGGGGAGGTTTCACACCTCCACTTT. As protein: CASSDTGEVSHLHF.

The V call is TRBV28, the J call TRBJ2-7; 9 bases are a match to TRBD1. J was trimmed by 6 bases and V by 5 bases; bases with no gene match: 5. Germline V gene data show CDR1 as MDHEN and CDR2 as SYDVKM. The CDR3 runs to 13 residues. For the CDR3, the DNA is TGTGCCAGCAGTCGGACAGGGGTCTCCGAGCAGTACTTC. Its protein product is CASSRTGVSEQYF.

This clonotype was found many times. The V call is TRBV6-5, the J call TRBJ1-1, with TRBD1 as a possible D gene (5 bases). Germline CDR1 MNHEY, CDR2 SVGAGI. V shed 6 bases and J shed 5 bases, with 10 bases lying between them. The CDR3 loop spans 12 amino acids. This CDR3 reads CASRGVKTEAFF. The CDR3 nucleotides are TGTGCCAGCAGGGGGGTTAAGACTGAAGCTTTCTTT.

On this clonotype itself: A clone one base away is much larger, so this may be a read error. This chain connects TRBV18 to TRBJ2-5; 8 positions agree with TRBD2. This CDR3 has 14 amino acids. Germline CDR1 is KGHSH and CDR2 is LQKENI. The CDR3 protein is CASSPGTRRETQDF. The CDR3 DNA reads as TGTGCCAGCTCACCAGGGACTAGGAGGGAGACCCAGGACTTC.

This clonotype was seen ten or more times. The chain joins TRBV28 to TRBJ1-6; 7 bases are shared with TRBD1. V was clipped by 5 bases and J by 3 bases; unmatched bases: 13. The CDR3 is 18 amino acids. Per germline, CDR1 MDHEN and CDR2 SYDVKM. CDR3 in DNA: TGTGCCAGCAGTCCACTGGGACAGAGAAGTAACTATAATTCACCCCTCCACTTT. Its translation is CASSPLGQRSNYNSPLHF.

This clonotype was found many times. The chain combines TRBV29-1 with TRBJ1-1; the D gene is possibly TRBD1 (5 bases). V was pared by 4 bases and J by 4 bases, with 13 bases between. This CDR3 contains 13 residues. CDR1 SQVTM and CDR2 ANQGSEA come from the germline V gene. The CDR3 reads CSVGGGIGTEAFF. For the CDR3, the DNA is TGCAGCGTTGGGGGGGGGATCGGCACTGAAGCTTTCTTT.

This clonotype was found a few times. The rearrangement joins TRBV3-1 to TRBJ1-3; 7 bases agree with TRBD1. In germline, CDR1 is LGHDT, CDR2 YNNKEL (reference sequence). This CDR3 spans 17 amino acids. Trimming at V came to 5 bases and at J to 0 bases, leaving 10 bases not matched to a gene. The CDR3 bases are TGTGCCAGCAGCATAAAATACAGGGGCTTCTCTGGAAACACCATATATTTT. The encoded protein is CASSIKYRGFSGNTIYF.

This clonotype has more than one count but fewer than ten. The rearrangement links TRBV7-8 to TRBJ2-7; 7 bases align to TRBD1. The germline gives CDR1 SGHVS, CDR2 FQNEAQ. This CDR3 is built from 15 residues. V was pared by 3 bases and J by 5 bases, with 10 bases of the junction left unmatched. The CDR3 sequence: CASSLENRGMDEQYF. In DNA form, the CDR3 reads TGTGCCAGCAGCTTGGAAAACAGGGGAATGGACGAGCAGTACTTC.

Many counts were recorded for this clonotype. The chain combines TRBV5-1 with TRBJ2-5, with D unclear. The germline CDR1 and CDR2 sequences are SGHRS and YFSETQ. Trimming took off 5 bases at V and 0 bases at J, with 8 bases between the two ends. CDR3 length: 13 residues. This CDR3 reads CASSRMYQETQYF. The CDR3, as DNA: TGCGCCAGCAGTCGGATGTACCAAGAGACCCAGTACTTC.

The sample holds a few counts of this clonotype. The CDR3: CASSYAAGAGVYEQYF. As DNA, the CDR3 is TGTGCCAGCAGTTACGCAGCGGGAGCTGGGGTTTACGAGCAGTACTTC. This rearrangement joins TRBV6-2 or TRBV6-3 to TRBJ2-7, with TRBD2 matching 8 bases. CDR3 length equals 16 residues. Trimming removed 2 bases from V and 4 bases from J; junction bases left unmatched: 10. Germline CDR1 is MNHEY and CDR2 is SVGEGT.

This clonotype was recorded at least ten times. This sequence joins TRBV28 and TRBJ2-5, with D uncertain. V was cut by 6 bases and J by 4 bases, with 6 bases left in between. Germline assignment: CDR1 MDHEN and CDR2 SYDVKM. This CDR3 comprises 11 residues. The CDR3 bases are TGTGCCAGCAGCCAGATAGAGACCCAGTACTTC. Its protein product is CASSQIETQYF.

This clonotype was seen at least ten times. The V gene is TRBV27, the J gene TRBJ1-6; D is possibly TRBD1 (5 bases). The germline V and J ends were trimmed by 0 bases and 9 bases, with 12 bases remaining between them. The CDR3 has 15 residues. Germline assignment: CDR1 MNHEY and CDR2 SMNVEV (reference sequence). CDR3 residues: CASSLSKGVGSPLHF. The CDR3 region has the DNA TGTGCCAGCAGTTTATCGAAAGGGGTGGGTTCACCCCTCCACTTT.

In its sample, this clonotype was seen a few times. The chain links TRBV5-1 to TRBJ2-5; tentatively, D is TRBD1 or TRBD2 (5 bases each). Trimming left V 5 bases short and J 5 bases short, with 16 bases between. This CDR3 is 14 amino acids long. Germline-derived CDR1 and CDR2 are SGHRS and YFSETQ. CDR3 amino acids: CASSSGAFVETQYF. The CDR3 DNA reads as TGCGCCAGCAGTTCCGGGGCTTTCGTGGAGACCCAGTACTTC. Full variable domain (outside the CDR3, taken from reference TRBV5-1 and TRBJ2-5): KAGVTQTPRYLIKTRGQQVTLSCSPISGHRSVSWYQQTPGQGLQFLFEYFSETQRNKGNFPGRFSGRQFSNSRSEMNVSTLELGDSALYLCASSSGAFVETQYFGPGTRLLVL.

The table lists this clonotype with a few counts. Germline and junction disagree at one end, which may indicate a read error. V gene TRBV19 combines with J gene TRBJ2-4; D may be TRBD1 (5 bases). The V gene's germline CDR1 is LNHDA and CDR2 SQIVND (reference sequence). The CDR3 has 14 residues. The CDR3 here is CASSMAGSSDIKYF. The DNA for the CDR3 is TGTGCCAGTAGTATGGCAGGGTCCTCGGACATTAAGTACTTC.

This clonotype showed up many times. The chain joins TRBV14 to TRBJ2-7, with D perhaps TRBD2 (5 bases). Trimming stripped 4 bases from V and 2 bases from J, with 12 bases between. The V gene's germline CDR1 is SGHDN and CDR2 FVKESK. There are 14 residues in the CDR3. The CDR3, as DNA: TGTGCCAGCAGCCTTTCGTCCGGGGCCTACGAGCAGTACTTC. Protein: CASSLSSGAYEQYF.

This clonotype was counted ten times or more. CDR3 region: CASSLRGGAPRYEQYF. CDR3 bases: TGTGCCAGCAGCTTGCGGGGGGGCGCGCCCAGGTACGAGCAGTACTTC. The genes are TRBV7-2 and TRBJ2-7; 9 positions agree with TRBD2. CDR1 is SGHTA, CDR2 FQGNSA, per germline. V lost 3 bases to trimming and J lost 4 bases; unmatched junction nucleotides: 10. This CDR3 contains 16 residues.

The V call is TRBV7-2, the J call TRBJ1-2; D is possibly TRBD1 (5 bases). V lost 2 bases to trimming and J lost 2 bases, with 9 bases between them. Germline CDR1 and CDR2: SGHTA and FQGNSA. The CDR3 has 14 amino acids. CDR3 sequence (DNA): TGTGCCAGCAGCTTATCCCGGGACAACTATGGCTACACCTTC. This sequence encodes CASSLSRDNYGYTF.